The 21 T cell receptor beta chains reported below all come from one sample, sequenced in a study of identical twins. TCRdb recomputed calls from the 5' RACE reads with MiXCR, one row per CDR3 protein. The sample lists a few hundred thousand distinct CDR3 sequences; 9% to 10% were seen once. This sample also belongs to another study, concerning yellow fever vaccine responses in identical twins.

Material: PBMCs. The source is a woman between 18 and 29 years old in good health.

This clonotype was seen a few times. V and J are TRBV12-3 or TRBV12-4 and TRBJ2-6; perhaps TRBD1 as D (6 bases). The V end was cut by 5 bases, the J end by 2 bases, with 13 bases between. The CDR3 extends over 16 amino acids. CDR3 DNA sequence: TGTGCCAGCAGTCTATCAGGGGCTCCTGGGGCCAACGTCCTGACTTTC. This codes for CASSLSGAPGANVLTF.

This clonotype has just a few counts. The CDR3 here is CASSSQTDLFRRGYEQYF. CDR3 bases: TGCGCCAGCAGCTCTCAAACCGACCTCTTTCGAAGAGGATACGAGCAGTACTTC. The chain combines TRBV5-1 with TRBJ2-7; D gene uncertain. Germline values: CDR1 SGHRS, CDR2 YFSETQ. V was cut by 3 bases and J by 4 bases, with 26 bases left in between. This CDR3 contains 18 residues.

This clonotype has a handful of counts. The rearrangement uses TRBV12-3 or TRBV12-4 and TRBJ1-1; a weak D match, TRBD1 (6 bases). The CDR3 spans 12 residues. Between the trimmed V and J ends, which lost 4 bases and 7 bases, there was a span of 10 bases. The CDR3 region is CASSSGANEAFF. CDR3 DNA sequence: TGTGCCAGCAGTTCGGGGGCAAATGAAGCTTTCTTT.

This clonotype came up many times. CDR3 residues: CSVEAEGIFTDTQYF. CDR3 nucleotides: TGCAGCGTTGAAGCTGAGGGGATCTTCACAGATACGCAGTATTTT. The chain joins TRBV29-1 to TRBJ2-3; D possibly uses TRBD1 or TRBD2 (5 bases each). This CDR3 is 15 amino acids long. Germline V gives CDR1 SQVTM, CDR2 ANQGSEA. Trimming shortened V by 1 base and J by 2 bases, and 13 bases separated the two germline ends.

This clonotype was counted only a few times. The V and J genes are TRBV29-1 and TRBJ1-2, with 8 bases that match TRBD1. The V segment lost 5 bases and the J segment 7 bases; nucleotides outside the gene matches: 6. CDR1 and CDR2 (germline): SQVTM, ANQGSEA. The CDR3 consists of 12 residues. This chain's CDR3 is CSVPGTGGGYTF. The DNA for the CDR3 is TGCAGCGTTCCCGGGACAGGAGGTGGCTACACCTTC.

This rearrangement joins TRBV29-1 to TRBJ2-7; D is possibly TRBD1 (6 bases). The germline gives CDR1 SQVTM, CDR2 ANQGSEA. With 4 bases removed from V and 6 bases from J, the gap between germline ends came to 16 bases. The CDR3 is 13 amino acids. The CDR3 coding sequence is TGCAGCGTTGCCTGGACAGTTGTAAGCGAGCAGTACTTC. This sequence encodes CSVAWTVVSEQYF.

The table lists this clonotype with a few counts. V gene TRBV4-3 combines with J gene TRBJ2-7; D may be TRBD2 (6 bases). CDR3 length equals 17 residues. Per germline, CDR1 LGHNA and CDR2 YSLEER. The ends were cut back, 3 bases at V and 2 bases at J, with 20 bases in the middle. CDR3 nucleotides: TGCGCCAGCAGCCAGATTAGTGGGACGGGAGCGCCCTACGAGCAGTACTTC. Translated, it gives CASSQISGTGAPYEQYF.

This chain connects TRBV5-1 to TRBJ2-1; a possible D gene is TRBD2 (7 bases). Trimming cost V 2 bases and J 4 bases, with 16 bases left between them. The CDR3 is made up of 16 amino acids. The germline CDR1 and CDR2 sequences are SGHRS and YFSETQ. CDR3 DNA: TGCGCCAGCAGCTTAAGGACTAGAGGGGGTTACAATGAGCAGTTCTTC. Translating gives CASSLRTRGGYNEQFF.

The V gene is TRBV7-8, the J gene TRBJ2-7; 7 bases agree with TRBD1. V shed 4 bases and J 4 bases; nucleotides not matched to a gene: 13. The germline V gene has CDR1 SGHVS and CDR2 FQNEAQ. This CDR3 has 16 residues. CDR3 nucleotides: TGTGCCAGCAGCTACCGACAGGGTGGGGGATCTTACGAGCAGTACTTC. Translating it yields CASSYRQGGGSYEQYF.

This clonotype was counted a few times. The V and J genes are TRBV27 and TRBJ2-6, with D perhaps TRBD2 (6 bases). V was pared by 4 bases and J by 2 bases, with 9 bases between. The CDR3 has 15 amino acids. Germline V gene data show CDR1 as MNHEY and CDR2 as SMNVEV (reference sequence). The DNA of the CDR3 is TGTGCCAGCAGTTGGGGCGGGGCTGGGGCCAACGTCCTGACTTTC. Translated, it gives CASSWGGAGANVLTF.

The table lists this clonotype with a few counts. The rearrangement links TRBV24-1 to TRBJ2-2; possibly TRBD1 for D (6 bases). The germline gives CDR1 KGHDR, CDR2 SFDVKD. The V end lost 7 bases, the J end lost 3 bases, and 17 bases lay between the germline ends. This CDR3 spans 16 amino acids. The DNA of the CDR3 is TGTGCCACCAGCGTATGGGACACCTTGGACACCGGGGAGCTGTTTTTT. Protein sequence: CATSVWDTLDTGELFF.

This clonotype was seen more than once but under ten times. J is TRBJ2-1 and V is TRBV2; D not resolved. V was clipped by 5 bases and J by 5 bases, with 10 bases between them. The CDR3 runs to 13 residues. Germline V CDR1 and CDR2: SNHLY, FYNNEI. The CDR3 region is CASSKDRNNEQFF. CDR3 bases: TGTGCCAGCAGTAAGGACCGTAACAATGAGCAGTTCTTC.

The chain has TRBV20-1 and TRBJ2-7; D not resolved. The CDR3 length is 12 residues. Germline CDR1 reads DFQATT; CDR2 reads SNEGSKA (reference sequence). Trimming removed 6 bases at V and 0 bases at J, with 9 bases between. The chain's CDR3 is CSALRASYEQYF. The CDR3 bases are TGCAGTGCCCTCCGGGCCTCCTACGAGCAGTACTTC.

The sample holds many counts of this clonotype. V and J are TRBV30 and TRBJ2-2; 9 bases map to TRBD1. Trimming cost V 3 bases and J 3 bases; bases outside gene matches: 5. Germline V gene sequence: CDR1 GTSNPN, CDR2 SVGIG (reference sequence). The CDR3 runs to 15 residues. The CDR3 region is CAWRRGQGYTGELFF. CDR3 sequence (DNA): TGTGCCTGGAGGCGCGGACAGGGGTACACCGGGGAGCTGTTTTTT.

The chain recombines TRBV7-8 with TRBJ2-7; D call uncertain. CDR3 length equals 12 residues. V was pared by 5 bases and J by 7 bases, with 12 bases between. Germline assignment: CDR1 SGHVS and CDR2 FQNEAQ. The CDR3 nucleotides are TGTGCCAGCAGCGCTAGGAGTGGGGAGCAGTACTTC. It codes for CASSARSGEQYF.

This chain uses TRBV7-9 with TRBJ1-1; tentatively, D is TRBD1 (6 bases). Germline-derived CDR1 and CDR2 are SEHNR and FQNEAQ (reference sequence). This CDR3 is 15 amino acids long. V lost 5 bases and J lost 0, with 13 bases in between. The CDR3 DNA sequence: TGTGCCAGCAGCCGAGCCGGGACAATGAACACTGAAGCTTTCTTT. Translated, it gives CASSRAGTMNTEAFF.

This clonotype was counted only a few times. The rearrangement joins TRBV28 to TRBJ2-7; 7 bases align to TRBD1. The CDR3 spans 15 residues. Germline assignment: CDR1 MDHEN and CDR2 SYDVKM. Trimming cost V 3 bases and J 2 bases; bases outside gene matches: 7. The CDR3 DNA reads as TGTGCCAGCAGTTTTAGGGGGCTTGGGGCCTACGAGCAGTACTTC. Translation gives CASSFRGLGAYEQYF.

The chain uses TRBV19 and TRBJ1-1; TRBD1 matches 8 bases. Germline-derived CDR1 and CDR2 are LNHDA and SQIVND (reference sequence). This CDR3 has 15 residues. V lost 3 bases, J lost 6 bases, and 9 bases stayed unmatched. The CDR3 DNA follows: TGTGCCAGTAGTATCCAGACAGGGGACGTGGCTGAAGCTTTCTTT. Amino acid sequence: CASSIQTGDVAEAFF.

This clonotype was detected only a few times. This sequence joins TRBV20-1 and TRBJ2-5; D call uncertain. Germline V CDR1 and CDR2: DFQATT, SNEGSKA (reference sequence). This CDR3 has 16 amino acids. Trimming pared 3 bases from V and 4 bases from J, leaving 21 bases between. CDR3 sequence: CSASSTIDGGGETQYF. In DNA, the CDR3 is TGCAGTGCTAGTTCAACAATCGATGGTGGTGGAGAGACCCAGTACTTC.

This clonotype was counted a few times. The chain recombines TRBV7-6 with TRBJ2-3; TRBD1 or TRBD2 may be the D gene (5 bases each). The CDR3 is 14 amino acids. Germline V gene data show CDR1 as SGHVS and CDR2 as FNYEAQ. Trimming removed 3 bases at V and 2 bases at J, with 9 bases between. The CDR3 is CASSFGGTTDTQYF. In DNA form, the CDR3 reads TGTGCCAGCAGCTTTGGGGGAACCACAGATACGCAGTATTTT.

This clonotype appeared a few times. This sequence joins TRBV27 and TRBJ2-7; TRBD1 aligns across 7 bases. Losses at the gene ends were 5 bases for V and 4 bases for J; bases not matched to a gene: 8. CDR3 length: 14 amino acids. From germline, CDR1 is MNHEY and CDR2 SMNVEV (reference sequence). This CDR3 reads CASSTQGVRYEQYF. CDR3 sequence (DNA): TGTGCCAGCAGTACTCAGGGGGTTCGGTACGAGCAGTACTTC.